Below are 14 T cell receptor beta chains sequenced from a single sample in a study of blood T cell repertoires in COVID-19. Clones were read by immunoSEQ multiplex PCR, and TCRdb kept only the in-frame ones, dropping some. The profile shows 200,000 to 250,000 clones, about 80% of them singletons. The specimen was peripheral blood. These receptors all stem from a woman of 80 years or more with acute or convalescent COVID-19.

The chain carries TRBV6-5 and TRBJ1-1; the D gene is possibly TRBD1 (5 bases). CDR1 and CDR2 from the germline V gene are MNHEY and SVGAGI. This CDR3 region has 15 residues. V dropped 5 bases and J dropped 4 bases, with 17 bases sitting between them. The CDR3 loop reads CASSNLAREGTEAFF. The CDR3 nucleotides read TGTGCCAGCAGTAATTTGGCCAGGGAGGGCACTGAAGCTTTCTTT.

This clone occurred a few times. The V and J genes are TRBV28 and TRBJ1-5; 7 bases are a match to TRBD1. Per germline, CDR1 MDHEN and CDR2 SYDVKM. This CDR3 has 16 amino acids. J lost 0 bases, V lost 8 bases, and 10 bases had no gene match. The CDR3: CASGERGGPSNQPQHF. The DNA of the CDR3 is TGTGCCAGCGGCGAACGAGGGGGCCCTAGCAATCAGCCCCAGCATTTT.

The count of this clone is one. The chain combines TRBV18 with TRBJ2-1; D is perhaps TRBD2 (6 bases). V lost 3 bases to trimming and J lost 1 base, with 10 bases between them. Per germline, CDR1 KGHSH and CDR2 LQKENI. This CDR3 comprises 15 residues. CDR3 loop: CASSPGEVSYNEQFF. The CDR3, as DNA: TGTGCCAGCTCACCTGGGGAGGTTTCCTACAATGAGCAGTTCTTC.

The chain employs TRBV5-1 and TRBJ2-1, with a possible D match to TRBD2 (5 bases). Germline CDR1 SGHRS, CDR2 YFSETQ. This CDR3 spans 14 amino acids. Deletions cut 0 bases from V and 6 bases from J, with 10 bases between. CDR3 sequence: CASSLGGGINEQFF. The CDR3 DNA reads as TGCGCCAGCAGCTTGGGAGGAGGTATCAATGAGCAGTTCTTC.

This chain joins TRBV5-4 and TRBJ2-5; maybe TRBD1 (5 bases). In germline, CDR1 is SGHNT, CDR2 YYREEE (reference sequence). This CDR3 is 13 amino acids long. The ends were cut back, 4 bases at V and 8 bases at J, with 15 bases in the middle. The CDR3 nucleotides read TGTGCCAGCAGCCCGGGCGGTTGGGGCACCCAGTACTTC. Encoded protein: CASSPGGWGTQYF.

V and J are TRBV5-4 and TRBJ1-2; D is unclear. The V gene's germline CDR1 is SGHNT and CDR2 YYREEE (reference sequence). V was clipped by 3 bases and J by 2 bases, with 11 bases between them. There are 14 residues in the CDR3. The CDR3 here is CASSSNSGNYGYTF. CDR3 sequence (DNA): TGTGCCAGCAGCTCCAACTCGGGGAACTATGGCTACACCTTC.

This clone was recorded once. In DNA form, the CDR3 reads TGTGCCAGCAGTTACCGAGACAGCAACTATGGCTACACCTTC. Its protein is CASSYRDSNYGYTF. This chain uses TRBV6-2 or TRBV6-3 with TRBJ1-2, with TRBD1 as a possible D gene (5 bases). Germline values: CDR1 MNHEY, CDR2 SVGEGT. V lost 2 bases to trimming and J lost 2 bases, with 9 bases between them. The CDR3 sequence is 14 residues long.

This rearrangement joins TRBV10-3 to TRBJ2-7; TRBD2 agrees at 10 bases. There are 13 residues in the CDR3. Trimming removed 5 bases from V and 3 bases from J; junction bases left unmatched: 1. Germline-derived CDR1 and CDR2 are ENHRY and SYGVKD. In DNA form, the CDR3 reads TGTGCCATCAGTTCTAGCGGGAGCTACGAGCAGTACTTC. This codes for CAISSSGSYEQYF.

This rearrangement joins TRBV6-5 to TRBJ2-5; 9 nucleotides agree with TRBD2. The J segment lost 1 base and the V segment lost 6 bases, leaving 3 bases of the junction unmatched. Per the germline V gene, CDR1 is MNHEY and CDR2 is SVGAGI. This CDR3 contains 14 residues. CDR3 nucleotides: TGTGCCAGCAGAAGACTAGCGGTCCAAGAGACCCAGTACTTC. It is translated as CASRRLAVQETQYF.

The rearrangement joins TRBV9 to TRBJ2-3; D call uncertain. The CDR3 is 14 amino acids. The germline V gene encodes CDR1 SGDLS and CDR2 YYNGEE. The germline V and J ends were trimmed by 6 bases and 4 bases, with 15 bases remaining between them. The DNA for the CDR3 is TGTGCCAGCACTCCTTTTATCGCGGCAGATACGCAGTATTTT. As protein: CASTPFIAADTQYF.

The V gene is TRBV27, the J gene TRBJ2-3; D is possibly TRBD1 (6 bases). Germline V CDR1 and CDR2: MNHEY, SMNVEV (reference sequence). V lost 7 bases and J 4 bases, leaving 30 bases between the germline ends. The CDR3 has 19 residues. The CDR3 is CASKLFGGGPQVSSDTQYF. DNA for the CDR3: TGTGCCAGCAAGCTTTTTGGGGGCGGACCACAAGTTAGTTCAGATACGCAGTATTTT.

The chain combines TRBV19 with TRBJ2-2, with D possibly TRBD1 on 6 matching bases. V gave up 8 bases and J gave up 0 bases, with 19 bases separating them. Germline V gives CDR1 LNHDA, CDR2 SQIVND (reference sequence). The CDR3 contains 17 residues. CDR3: CASSSYWGPTNTGELFF. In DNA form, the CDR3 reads TGTGCCAGTTCCTCCTACTGGGGGCCAACGAACACCGGGGAGCTGTTTTTT.

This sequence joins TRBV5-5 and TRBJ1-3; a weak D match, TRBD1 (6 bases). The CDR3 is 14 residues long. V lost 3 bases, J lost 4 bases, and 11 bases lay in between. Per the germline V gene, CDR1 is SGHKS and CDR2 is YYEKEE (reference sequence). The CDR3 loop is CASSSTGTGNTIYF. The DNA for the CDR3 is TGTGCCAGCAGCTCAACAGGGACAGGAAACACCATATATTTT. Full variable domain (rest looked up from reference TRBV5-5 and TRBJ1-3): DAGVTQSPTHLIKTRGQQVTLRCSPISGHKSVSWYQQVLGQGPQFIFQYYEKEERGRGNFPDRFSARQFPNYSSELNVNALLLGDSALYLCASSSTGTGNTIYFGEGSWLTVV.

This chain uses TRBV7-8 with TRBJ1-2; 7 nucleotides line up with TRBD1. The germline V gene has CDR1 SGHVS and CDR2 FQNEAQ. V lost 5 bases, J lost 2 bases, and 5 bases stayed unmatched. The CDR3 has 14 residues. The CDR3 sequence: CASSAVQGNYGYTF. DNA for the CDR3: TGTGCCAGCAGCGCGGTACAGGGGAACTATGGCTACACCTTC.